These 4 T cell receptor beta chains came from one sample sequenced in a study of shared clonotypes between healthy human individuals (dated by TCRdb to about 2020). Receptor libraries were prepared by the immunoSEQ multiplex PCR assay. This immuneACCESS table, as held by TCRdb, lists in-frame sequences with V and J called but not all clones. Of the missing ones, under half trace to an unresolved V gene in checked studies; the others have no known cause. The sample contains 2 million to 2.5 million clones, roughly 94% of them found a single time. Of the sample, 0.13% falls within the top ten clones. Sequencing input: naive CD4+ T cells sorted from blood. The cell subset or site label, read with the paper, signifies: CD45RA+ positively selected. These TCRs come from a man in his late teens or twenties in good health.

This clone came up a few times. The chain combines TRBV21-1 with TRBJ1-6; TRBD1, the table's D call, lacks a check against the DNA. TRBV21-1 is a documented pseudogene. The CDR3 is made up of 15 amino acids. The CDR3 reads CASSIRDRALSPLHF. In DNA, the CDR3 is TGTGCCAGCAGCATCCGGGACAGAGCCCTTTCACCCCTCCACTTT.

About this clone: The same CDR3 arises from other DNA sequences in this sample as well. CDR3 DNA sequence: TGTGCCTGGAGTGTACCCGGGCTTTATGGCTACACCTTC. Amino acids: CAWSVPGLYGYTF. This sequence joins TRBV30 and TRBJ1-2; D is uncertain. Germline-derived CDR1 and CDR2 are GTSNPN and SVGIG (reference sequence). Trimming removed 0 bases at V and 5 bases at J, with 10 bases between. The CDR3 has 13 amino acids. Variable domain in full (rest from reference TRBV30 and TRBJ1-2): SQTIHQWPATLVQPVGSPLSLECTVEGTSNPNLYWYRQAAGRGLQLLFYSVGIGQISSEVPQNLSASRPQDRQFILSSKKLLLSDSGFYLCAWSVPGLYGYTFGSGTRLTVV.

The gene calls are TRBV18 and TRBJ2-7; D gene unclear. From germline, CDR1 is KGHSH and CDR2 LQKENI. This CDR3 contains 12 residues. V lost 4 bases and J 5 bases, leaving 9 bases between the germline ends. The CDR3 DNA sequence: TGTGCCAGCTCACTTTACGGAAACGAGCAGTACTTC. This codes for CASSLYGNEQYF.

V gene TRBV6-1 combines with J gene TRBJ1-5; a weak D match, TRBD1 (5 bases). This CDR3 region has 15 residues. In germline, CDR1 is MNHNS, CDR2 SASEGT. V shed 6 bases and J shed 2 bases, with 14 bases lying between them. The CDR3: CASRRTNAGNQPQHF. In DNA form, the CDR3 reads TGTGCCAGCAGACGGACAAACGCGGGCAATCAGCCCCAGCATTTT.